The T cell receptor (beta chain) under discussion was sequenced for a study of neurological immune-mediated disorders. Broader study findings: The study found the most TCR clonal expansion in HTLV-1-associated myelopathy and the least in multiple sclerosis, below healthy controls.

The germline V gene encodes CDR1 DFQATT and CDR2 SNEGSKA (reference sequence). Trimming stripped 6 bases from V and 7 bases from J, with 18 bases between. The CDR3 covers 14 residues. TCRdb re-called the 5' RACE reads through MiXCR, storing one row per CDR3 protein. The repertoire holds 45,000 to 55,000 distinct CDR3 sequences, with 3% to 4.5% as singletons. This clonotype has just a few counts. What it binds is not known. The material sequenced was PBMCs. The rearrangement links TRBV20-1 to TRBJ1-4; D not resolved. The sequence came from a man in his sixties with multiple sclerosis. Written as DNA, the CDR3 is TGCAGTGCACTATCCGGAAGTCTGGGTGAAAAACTGTTTTTT. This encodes CSALSGSLGEKLFF.